The clone carrying this TCR beta chain was seen a few times. V was cut by 0 bases and J by 8 bases, with 17 bases left in between. This CDR3 is built from 15 residues. Germline values: CDR1 SGHRS, CDR2 YFSETQ. TCRdb itself ran the RACE reads through MiXCR, one entry per CDR3 protein. Among more than 85,000 distinct CDR3 sequences listed, 9.2% were seen once. Time point described: patch test 2, 6 weeks after DPC sensitization. This sample's treatment: therapeutic diphenylcyclopropenone sensitization with weekly scalp DPC. The sample comes from a study of human T cells and chemical hapten exposure. The rearrangement links TRBV5-1 to TRBJ1-2; D unresolved. The sample in question was whole blood, obtained in connection with sensitization to the hapten diphenylcyclopropenone (DPC). This TCR derives from a woman aged 40-49 years with alopecia areata. Some clones in this sample may be carry-over from other donors' samples. The CDR3 is CASSLDGITLVGYTF. The CDR3 DNA reads TGCGCCAGCAGCTTGGACGGTATTACCTTGGTCGGCTACACCTTC.